This TCR beta chain was sequenced during a study of T-cell reconstitution after alpha-beta-depleted transplantation in children. Overall study findings and caveats: Newly produced T cells mostly accounted for T-cell counts and diversity one year post-transplant. Several hundred graft clones that had expanded were reportedly the source of alpha-beta T cells about two months after transplant. Day-60 TCRbeta diversity that was high in some patients was derived from surviving recipient T cells and thymic progenitors.

V dropped 3 bases and J dropped 4 bases, with 19 bases sitting between them. The germline CDR1 and CDR2 sequences are DFQATT and SNEGSKA (reference sequence). The CDR3 is made up of 16 amino acids. This clonotype was recorded a few times. The antigen is undetermined. For TCRbeta, the library was prepared with unique molecular identifiers. From the PCR reads, TCRdb called clonotypes with MiXCR, one entry per CDR3 protein. The sample carries 300,000 to 400,000 distinct CDR3 sequences, roughly 16% recorded once. The source material was PBMCs, mostly from graft donor cells, sampled 360 days after TCRalphabeta/CD19-depleted stem cell transplant. The gene calls are TRBV20-1 and TRBJ2-1, with D perhaps TRBD2 (5 bases). The sequence derives from a male patient under 10 years old who had a stem cell transplant for acute lymphoblastic leukemia, so the T cells may come from the graft donor. The chain's CDR3 is CSASIRRGSRYNEQFF. The CDR3 nucleotides are TGCAGTGCTAGTATTCGTCGGGGTTCCCGATACAATGAGCAGTTCTTC.